The 24 T cell receptor beta chains below were found in one sample sequenced in a study of PD-L1 blockade in urothelial cancer. Clones were sequenced by immunoSEQ multiplex PCR, and TCRdb holds only the in-frame ones, with some missing. The data show about 46,000 clones, around 82% seen once. Stated time point: peripheral blood 6 weeks after treatment start. The sample consisted of PBMCs, taken around atezolizumab (anti-PD-L1) treatment. These TCRs come from a man aged 50 or older with urothelial cancer.

The chain employs TRBV5-4 and TRBJ1-2, with 7 positions matching TRBD1. This CDR3 region has 16 residues. CDR1 is SGHNT, CDR2 YYREEE, per germline (reference sequence). V was clipped by 4 bases and J by 5 bases; unmatched bases: 14. The CDR3 protein is CASSHDIGRGVYGYTF. The CDR3 DNA follows: TGTGCCAGCAGCCATGACATCGGCAGGGGGGTTTATGGCTACACCTTC.

The rearrangement joins TRBV20-1 to TRBJ2-5; 7 bases line up with TRBD1. Trimming cost V 6 bases and J 4 bases; bases outside gene matches: 2. Germline V CDR1 and CDR2: DFQATT, SNEGSKA (reference sequence). CDR3 length: 11 amino acids. CDR3 loop: CSARQGETQYF. The CDR3 bases are TGCAGTGCCAGACAGGGAGAGACCCAGTACTTC.

The chain recombines TRBV27 with TRBJ2-1, with 7 bases identical to TRBD2. V trimming: 4 bases; J trimming: 3 bases; junction bases outside the gene matches: 0. The germline CDR1 and CDR2 sequences are MNHEY and SMNVEV (reference sequence). There are 13 residues in the CDR3. The CDR3 sequence is CASSSGGYNEQFF. Written as DNA, the CDR3 is TGTGCCAGCAGTTCGGGGGGCTACAATGAGCAGTTCTTC.

V is TRBV9 and J is TRBJ1-1; 8 bases align to TRBD1. The CDR3 length is 15 residues. V lost 0 bases, J lost 1 base, and 2 bases stayed unmatched. CDR1 is SGDLS and CDR2 is YYNGEE in the germline V gene. This chain's CDR3 is CASSVGTGTNTEAFF. CDR3 coding DNA: TGTGCCAGCAGCGTAGGGACAGGGACGAACACTGAAGCTTTCTTT.

This clone occurred a few times. This chain joins TRBV6-5 and TRBJ2-7; 7 bases agree with TRBD1. The germline V gene has CDR1 MNHEY and CDR2 SVGAGI. CDR3 length: 16 amino acids. V lost 2 bases to trimming and J lost 3 bases; unmatched junction nucleotides: 10. CDR3 loop: CASSYKQGNAVYEQYF. The CDR3 DNA reads TGTGCCAGCAGTTACAAACAGGGGAATGCTGTCTACGAGCAGTACTTC.

The chain is built from TRBV29-1 and TRBJ2-1; 9 nucleotides match TRBD2. CDR3 length equals 17 residues. Trimming cost V 4 bases and J 0 bases; bases outside gene matches: 10. Germline CDR1 is SQVTM and CDR2 is ANQGSEA. The CDR3 nucleotides read TGCAGCGTTGGAACTAGCGGGCTAACGAGCTCCTACAATGAGCAGTTCTTC. This encodes CSVGTSGLTSSYNEQFF.

The chain combines TRBV6-6 with TRBJ2-5; no definite D call. Trimming shortened V by 2 bases and J by 4 bases, and 11 bases separated the two germline ends. The CDR3 runs to 14 residues. Germline V gene data show CDR1 as MNHNY and CDR2 as SVGAGI (reference sequence). For the CDR3, the DNA is TGTGCCAGCAGTTACGAACTCTTACGAGAGACCCAGTACTTC. The encoded protein is CASSYELLRETQYF.

The chain combines TRBV19 with TRBJ2-7; D is perhaps TRBD1 (5 bases). V lost 6 bases to trimming and J lost 3 bases, with 12 bases between them. Germline values: CDR1 LNHDA, CDR2 SQIVND (reference sequence). This CDR3 has 13 amino acids. As DNA, the CDR3 is TGTGCCAGTAGCCAATTCCAGGGCTACGAGCAGTACTTC. Amino acids: CASSQFQGYEQYF.

The chain links TRBV6-5 to TRBJ2-7; 7 bases match TRBD1. J was trimmed by 5 bases and V by 4 bases; bases with no gene match: 2. The CDR3 sequence is 12 residues long. Germline loops: CDR1 MNHEY, CDR2 SVGAGI. The CDR3 DNA is TGTGCCAGCAGTTTAACAGGGGACGAGCAGTACTTC. Translation: CASSLTGDEQYF.

This chain uses TRBV18 with TRBJ2-2; D is ambiguous. Trimming shortened V by 2 bases and J by 6 bases, and 10 bases separated the two germline ends. This CDR3 has 14 amino acids. In germline, CDR1 is KGHSH, CDR2 LQKENI. The CDR3 DNA reads as TGTGCCAGCTCACCATCACGGGTCGCCGGGGAGCTGTTTTTT. This encodes CASSPSRVAGELFF.

The chain carries TRBV6-6 and TRBJ2-1; 8 nucleotides align to TRBD2. The CDR3 sequence is 16 residues long. The ends lost 4 bases at V and 4 bases at J; junction bases unmatched: 9. The germline V gene encodes CDR1 MNHNY and CDR2 SVGAGI (reference sequence). The CDR3 DNA reads as TGTGCCAGCAGTTCTGTCGGGGGGGCAAGGTACAATGAGCAGTTCTTC. It yields the protein CASSSVGGARYNEQFF.

This chain connects TRBV30 to TRBJ2-3; D call uncertain. The germline gives CDR1 GTSNPN, CDR2 SVGIG (reference sequence). V was trimmed by 3 bases and J by 2 bases, leaving 9 bases between them. The CDR3 is 13 amino acids. CDR3 DNA: TGTGCCTGGAGAAAACAGATCACAGATACGCAGTATTTT. Its translation is CAWRKQITDTQYF.

The chain carries TRBV4-2 and TRBJ2-5, with 8 bases identical to TRBD2. Trimming took 0 bases from V and 4 from J; bases not matched to a gene: 4. There are 15 residues in the CDR3. Germline V gives CDR1 LGHNA, CDR2 YNFKEQ. Written as DNA, the CDR3 is TGTGCCAGCAGCCAAGAGAAGAGCGGGGGAGAGACCCAGTACTTC. It yields the protein CASSQEKSGGETQYF.

The rearrangement joins TRBV19 to TRBJ2-7, with TRBD1 identical over 11 bases. The germline V gene has CDR1 LNHDA and CDR2 SQIVND (reference sequence). With 5 bases clipped from V and 4 bases from J, the junction kept 22 bases outside the gene matches. The CDR3 is made up of 20 amino acids. The CDR3 nucleotides read TGTGCCAGTAGTTTCCGGAAATTCGCAAACAAGGGACAGGGGGATTACGAGCAGTACTTC. Translation: CASSFRKFANKGQGDYEQYF. Looking up the rest from reference TRBV19 and TRBJ2-7 gives the full variable domain: DGGITQSPKYLFRKEGQNVTLSCEQNLNHDAMYWYRQDPGQGLRLIYYSQIVNDFQKGDIAEGYSVSREKKESFPLTVTSAQKNPTAFYLCASSFRKFANKGQGDYEQYFGPGTRLTVT.

Comments on this clone: At one end the junction does not follow the germline gene, possibly because of a read error. J is TRBJ2-5 and V is TRBV29-1, with 8 positions matching TRBD1. Germline CDR1 is SQVTM and CDR2 is ANQGSEA. This CDR3 is built from 12 residues. CDR3 sequence reads: CSTNRGQEIQYF. CDR3 coding DNA: TGCAGTACTAACCGGGGACAGGAGATCCAGTACTTC.

The J gene is TRBJ1-1, the V gene TRBV7-2; 11 bases fit TRBD1. The CDR3 covers 15 residues. Germline CDR1 and CDR2: SGHTA and FQGNSA. V trimming: 6 bases; J trimming: 4 bases; junction bases outside the gene matches: 7. The DNA for the CDR3 is TGTGCCAGCAGGCGGGACAGGGGGGCGCTCACTGAAGCTTTCTTT. Encoded protein: CASRRDRGALTEAFF.

The V and J genes are TRBV29-1 and TRBJ2-7; D may be TRBD1 (5 bases). The CDR3 is made up of 13 amino acids. V was cut by 7 bases and J by 0 bases, with 13 bases left in between. Germline V lookup: CDR1 SQVTM, CDR2 ANQGSEA. The DNA for the CDR3 is TGCAGCGGGACACTAACCAACTCCTACGAGCAGTACTTC. It translates to CSGTLTNSYEQYF.

This clone is medium-sized (0.01 to 0.1%) in the sample. V is TRBV6-1 and J is TRBJ2-7; 8 bases match TRBD1. Germline values: CDR1 MNHNS, CDR2 SASEGT. With V trimmed by 8 bases and J by 3 bases, 9 bases remained unmatched. The CDR3 is 14 amino acids. The CDR3: CASGFTGGNYEQYF. The CDR3 nucleotides read TGTGCCAGCGGTTTTACAGGGGGAAACTACGAGCAGTACTTC.

The gene calls are TRBV5-1 and TRBJ1-1, with 8 bases aligning to TRBD1. The CDR3 length is 18 residues. CDR1 is SGHRS, CDR2 YFSETQ, per germline. V was clipped by 3 bases and J by 0 bases; unmatched bases: 13. The CDR3 region has the DNA TGCGCCAGCAGCTCGGGGGGCCAGGGGGCAGTCATGAACACTGAAGCTTTCTTT. Residues: CASSSGGQGAVMNTEAFF.

This clone was seen a handful of times. The chain couples TRBV6-4 to TRBJ2-3; 7 positions match TRBD2. Germline trimming cut 2 bases from V and 1 base from J; bases unmatched to any gene: 0. The CDR3 contains 14 residues. Germline assignment: CDR1 MRHNA and CDR2 SNTAGT. The CDR3 is CASSDTSGTDTQYF. Here the CDR3 DNA reads TGTGCCAGCAGTGACACTAGCGGCACAGATACGCAGTATTTT.

The V call is TRBV29-1, the J call TRBJ2-7, with D uncertain. The CDR3 consists of 13 residues. Germline V gene sequence: CDR1 SQVTM, CDR2 ANQGSEA. V was clipped by 7 bases and J by 5 bases, with 18 bases between them. CDR3 sequence: CSAIVPLANEQYF. DNA of the CDR3: TGCAGCGCCATAGTGCCCCTTGCCAACGAGCAGTACTTC.

This clone has only one observation. The V gene is TRBV27, the J gene TRBJ2-5, with D maybe TRBD1 (6 bases). CDR1 and CDR2 from the germline V gene are MNHEY and SMNVEV (reference sequence). The V end lost 3 bases, the J end lost 5 bases, and 13 bases lay between the germline ends. The CDR3 spans 14 residues. CDR3 nucleotide sequence: TGTGCCAGCAGTTTGACAGGATCCGGGGAGACCCAGTACTTC. Translating gives CASSLTGSGETQYF.

This clone was recorded once. The chain links TRBV10-3 to TRBJ2-1; 8 nucleotides line up with TRBD1. CDR1 and CDR2 from the germline V gene are ENHRY and SYGVKD. The CDR3 contains 13 residues. V lost 9 bases to trimming and J lost 7 bases; unmatched junction nucleotides: 8. CDR3 DNA: TGTGCCATACGGACAGGGAAGATAAATGAGCAGTTCTTC. Its translation: CAIRTGKINEQFF.

The chain carries TRBV7-2 and TRBJ2-7; the D is unclear. This CDR3 has 14 amino acids. CDR1 and CDR2 from the germline V gene are SGHTA and FQGNSA. The V gene lost 6 bases and the J gene lost 4 bases, with 16 bases spanning the gap. CDR3 in DNA: TGTGCCAGCAGGTTGGTGGTAGCTAGGTACGAGCAGTACTTC. This gives the protein CASRLVVARYEQYF.